A single sample gave rise to the 29 T cell receptor beta chains below, sequenced in a study of blood T cell repertoires in COVID-19. Clones were read by immunoSEQ multiplex PCR, and TCRdb kept only the in-frame ones, dropping some. The sample has around 84,000 clones; about 73% are singletons. Sequences were obtained from peripheral blood. The receptors shown here come from a man aged 50-59 years with active or convalescent COVID-19.

This chain connects TRBV6-5 to TRBJ2-7, with D possibly TRBD1 on 6 matching bases. CDR1 and CDR2 (germline): MNHEY, SVGAGI. Deletions cut 4 bases from V and 7 bases from J, with 14 bases between. The CDR3 sequence is 13 residues long. CDR3: CASSSRDTLEQYF. The CDR3 nucleotides are TGTGCCAGCAGTTCCCGGGACACCCTTGAGCAGTACTTC.

The rearrangement links TRBV12-5 to TRBJ1-6; D call uncertain. This CDR3 spans 13 amino acids. Germline CDR1 and CDR2: LGHNT and FRNRAP. Trimming left V 7 bases short and J 8 bases short, with 12 bases between. CDR3 DNA: TGTGCTAGTGCCCACGAAGAGGATTCACCCCTCCACTTT. It specifies CASAHEEDSPLHF.

The rearrangement uses TRBV4-1 and TRBJ1-4; D unresolved. This CDR3 spans 16 amino acids. V lost 0 bases to trimming and J lost 2 bases, with 10 bases between them. Germline assignment: CDR1 MGHRA and CDR2 YSYEKL. Written as DNA, the CDR3 is TGCGCCAGCAGCCAAGACGTTCCGTCCACTAATGAAAAACTGTTTTTT. It is translated as CASSQDVPSTNEKLFF.

The rearrangement uses TRBV20-1 and TRBJ2-3; 9 nucleotides align to TRBD2. Per the germline V gene, CDR1 is DFQATT and CDR2 is SNEGSKA (reference sequence). The CDR3 loop spans 17 amino acids. V lost 3 bases to trimming and J lost 1 base; unmatched junction nucleotides: 11. The CDR3 spells CSASKRGVLVGTDTQYF. CDR3 sequence (DNA): TGCAGTGCTAGTAAGCGGGGGGTCCTCGTGGGCACAGATACGCAGTATTTT.

The V call is TRBV20-1, the J call TRBJ1-1, with no clear D. The V gene's germline CDR1 is DFQATT and CDR2 SNEGSKA (reference sequence). V gave up 3 bases and J gave up 11 bases, with 16 bases separating them. This CDR3 comprises 12 residues. This CDR3 reads CSASWASDRAFF. The DNA of the CDR3 is TGCAGTGCTAGTTGGGCGTCGGATAGGGCTTTCTTT.

This clone turned up a few times. The rearrangement links TRBV9 to TRBJ1-4; no definite D call. Germline loops: CDR1 SGDLS, CDR2 YYNGEE. The CDR3 covers 15 residues. The germline V and J ends were trimmed by 4 bases and 4 bases, with 14 bases remaining between them. The CDR3 protein is CASSPRAAVNEKLFF. The DNA of the CDR3 is TGTGCCAGCAGCCCGCGGGCAGCAGTTAATGAAAAACTGTTTTTT.

This chain connects TRBV7-2 to TRBJ2-5; TRBD2 agrees at 8 bases. J gave up 4 bases and V 1 base, and 5 bases lay outside the gene matches. The CDR3 runs to 15 residues. Germline V gene sequence: CDR1 SGHTA, CDR2 FQGNSA. CDR3 coding DNA: TGTGCCAGCAGCTTAGACGGGGGGGCGGGAGAGACCCAGTACTTC. Its translation: CASSLDGGAGETQYF.

This rearrangement joins TRBV11-2 to TRBJ2-6, with 7 positions matching TRBD1. The CDR3 extends over 17 amino acids. J lost 0 bases, V lost 4 bases, and 6 bases had no gene match. The germline V gene encodes CDR1 SGHAT and CDR2 FQNNGV. The CDR3 sequence is CASSSGQRLSGANVLTF. CDR3 sequence (DNA): TGTGCCAGCAGCTCGGGACAGCGCCTCTCTGGGGCCAACGTCCTGACTTTC.

This clone has a handful of counts. The V call is TRBV28, the J call TRBJ1-1, with D unclear. V was clipped by 2 bases and J by 4 bases, with 8 bases between them. Per the germline V gene, CDR1 is MDHEN and CDR2 is SYDVKM. The CDR3 extends over 13 amino acids. DNA of the CDR3: TGTGCCAGCAGTTTAGAGGGAGGCACTGAAGCTTTCTTT. Translating gives CASSLEGGTEAFF.

This rearrangement joins TRBV7-3 to TRBJ2-5; the D gene is possibly TRBD1 (6 bases). Deletions cut 1 base from V and 1 base from J, with 10 bases between. The germline V gene encodes CDR1 SGHTA and CDR2 FQGTGA. The CDR3 has 15 residues. The CDR3, as DNA: TGTGCCAGCAGCTTAAGGGCAGGGGCCCAAGAGACCCAGTACTTC. This gives the protein CASSLRAGAQETQYF.

The J gene is TRBJ2-1, the V gene TRBV7-9, with 9 bases aligning to TRBD1. Germline assignment: CDR1 SEHNR and CDR2 FQNEAQ (reference sequence). Losses at the gene ends were 1 base for V and 10 bases for J; bases not matched to a gene: 8. The CDR3 has 15 amino acids. The chain's CDR3 is CASSLGTGDPWEQFF. The CDR3 DNA follows: TGTGCCAGCAGCTTAGGGACAGGGGACCCCTGGGAGCAGTTCTTC. The full variable domain, with the rest looked up from reference TRBV7-9 and TRBJ2-1, is DTGVSQNPRHKITKRGQNVTFRCDPISEHNRLYWYRQTLGQGPEFLTYFQNEAQLEKSRLLSDRFSAERPKGSFSTLEIQRTEQGDSAMYLCASSLGTGDPWEQFFGPGTRLTVL.

This rearrangement joins TRBV5-5 to TRBJ1-2; 9 bases fit TRBD1. The trim removed 4 bases at V and 5 bases at J, leaving 3 bases unmatched. This CDR3 contains 13 residues. Per germline, CDR1 SGHKS and CDR2 YYEKEE (reference sequence). DNA for the CDR3: TGTGCCAGCAGCATACAGGGGGCGTATGGCTACACCTTC. Translated, it gives CASSIQGAYGYTF.

This clone was seen more than once but under ten times. The genes are TRBV7-2 and TRBJ1-1, with D possibly TRBD1 on 6 matching bases. This CDR3 region has 14 residues. V gave up 5 bases and J gave up 1 base, with 11 bases separating them. Germline V gives CDR1 SGHTA, CDR2 FQGNSA. The chain's CDR3 is CASSLGHSNTEAFF. The CDR3 bases are TGTGCCAGCAGCCTGGGACACTCGAACACTGAAGCTTTCTTT. Variable domain in full (rest from reference TRBV7-2 and TRBJ1-1): GAGVSQSPSNKVTEKGKDVELRCDPISGHTALYWYRQSLGQGLEFLIYFQGNSAPDKSGLPSDRFSAERTGGSVSTLTIQRTQQEDSAVYLCASSLGHSNTEAFFGQGTRLTVV.

The chain combines TRBV15 with TRBJ1-5; TRBD1 is a possible D gene (6 bases). The CDR3 spans 20 residues. V lost 2 bases to trimming and J lost 0 bases, with 23 bases between them. CDR1 and CDR2 (germline): LNHNV, YYDKDF (reference sequence). The CDR3 nucleotides read TGTGCCACCAGCAGATCAGGGGTAGGGGCAGTTCCCGATAGCAATCAGCCCCAGCATTTT. The encoded protein is CATSRSGVGAVPDSNQPQHF.

The rearrangement joins TRBV9 to TRBJ2-5, with 13 nucleotides matching TRBD2. V trimming: 2 bases; J trimming: 1 base; junction bases outside the gene matches: 11. CDR1 SGDLS and CDR2 YYNGEE come from the germline V gene. The length of the CDR3 is 19 residues. CDR3 amino acids: CASSVGLLAGGLAQETQYF. The CDR3 nucleotides read TGTGCCAGCAGCGTGGGTTTACTAGCGGGGGGGTTAGCCCAAGAGACCCAGTACTTC.

This chain joins TRBV7-2 and TRBJ2-4; TRBD1 aligns across 8 bases. Per germline, CDR1 SGHTA and CDR2 FQGNSA. The CDR3 runs 14 residues. Unmatched junction bases numbered 9, after V lost 5 bases and J lost 9 bases. The CDR3 bases are TGTGCCAGCAGCCCGACAGGGGATTTCCCCATTCAGTACTTC. This translates into CASSPTGDFPIQYF.

This chain uses TRBV4-1 with TRBJ1-6, with D unresolved. The CDR3 extends over 17 amino acids. In germline, CDR1 is MGHRA, CDR2 YSYEKL. Deletions cut 1 base from V and 3 bases from J, with 13 bases between. The CDR3 here is CASSQALDLSYNSPLHF. In DNA, the CDR3 is TGCGCCAGCAGCCAAGCCCTAGATTTGAGCTATAATTCACCCCTCCACTTT.

V is TRBV28 and J is TRBJ1-5, with D unclear. The CDR3 consists of 15 residues. The V gene's germline CDR1 is MDHEN and CDR2 SYDVKM. V lost 1 base and J 1 base, leaving 8 bases between the germline ends. The CDR3, as DNA: TGTGCCAGCAGTTTATACAGACTAAGCAATCAGCCCCAGCATTTT. Protein: CASSLYRLSNQPQHF.

The V call is TRBV4-3, the J call TRBJ2-1, with D possibly matching TRBD1 (5 bases). This CDR3 has 15 residues. From germline, CDR1 is LGHNA and CDR2 YSLEER. V was clipped by 4 bases and J by 3 bases, with 13 bases between them. The CDR3 coding sequence is TGCGCCAGCAGCCGAGATGGGGCCGACTACAATGAGCAGTTCTTC. It specifies CASSRDGADYNEQFF.

This clone was seen only a few times. V usage is TRBV10-3 and J usage is TRBJ2-7; possible D gene TRBD1, 7 bases. Trimming removed 4 bases at V and 1 base at J, with 17 bases between. This CDR3 spans 16 amino acids. CDR1 is ENHRY, CDR2 SYGVKD, per germline. This chain's CDR3 is CAISVGRDSQSYEQYF. DNA of the CDR3: TGTGCCATCAGTGTGGGGCGGGACAGCCAATCCTACGAGCAGTACTTC.

This chain links TRBV23-1 with TRBJ2-7; D might be TRBD1 (6 bases). TRBV23-1 is given ORF status, its function remaining uncertain. This CDR3 has 16 amino acids. V was trimmed by 2 bases and J by 2 bases, leaving 16 bases between them. CDR3 sequence: CASSQPDSQVPYEQYF. The DNA for the CDR3 is TGCGCCAGCAGTCAACCGGACAGCCAGGTCCCCTACGAGCAGTACTTC.

This clone was detected only a few times. The genes are TRBV15 and TRBJ1-1; weak D call: TRBD1 (5 bases). Trimming removed 5 bases at V and 3 bases at J, with 13 bases between. This CDR3 has 14 amino acids. Germline V CDR1 and CDR2: LNHNV, YYDKDF (reference sequence). Here the CDR3 DNA reads TGTGCCACCAGCGAGGCTTGGGGGGACACTGAAGCTTTCTTT. Its protein is CATSEAWGDTEAFF.

This chain links TRBV18 with TRBJ2-3, with D perhaps matching TRBD1 (5 bases). V was trimmed by 4 bases and J by 4 bases, leaving 12 bases between them. CDR1 and CDR2 from the germline V gene are KGHSH and LQKENI. CDR3 size: 14 residues. The CDR3 nucleotides are TGTGCCAGCTCACTCCAGGGTGAGGCAGATACGCAGTATTTT. It translates to CASSLQGEADTQYF.

The count of this clone is one. V gene TRBV19 combines with J gene TRBJ1-1; perhaps TRBD1 as D (6 bases). V dropped 3 bases and J dropped 4 bases, with 12 bases sitting between them. The CDR3 is made up of 14 amino acids. Germline V CDR1 and CDR2: LNHDA, SQIVND (reference sequence). CDR3 loop: CASSMSAGVTEAFF. In nucleotides, the CDR3 is TGTGCCAGTAGTATGTCAGCAGGGGTCACTGAAGCTTTCTTT.

The genes are TRBV4-1 and TRBJ2-2, with TRBD1 identical over 7 bases. The CDR3 consists of 15 residues. Trimming removed 3 bases from V and 4 bases from J; junction bases left unmatched: 5. CDR1 and CDR2 from the germline V gene are MGHRA and YSYEKL. CDR3 residues: CASSHATGATGELFF. CDR3 DNA sequence: TGCGCCAGCAGCCATGCTACAGGGGCCACCGGGGAGCTGTTTTTT.

J is TRBJ2-7 and V is TRBV27; no reliable D call. This CDR3 region has 14 residues. Trimming cost V 7 bases and J 1 base, with 14 bases left between them. CDR1 and CDR2 from the germline V gene are MNHEY and SMNVEV (reference sequence). DNA of the CDR3: TGTGCCAGCAAAACACCTTCGGAGTCCTACGAGCAGTACTTC. As protein: CASKTPSESYEQYF.

This clone was counted a few times. Other DNA sequences of this sample code for an identical CDR3. The chain combines TRBV11-2 with TRBJ1-6, with D maybe TRBD1 (5 bases). The length of the CDR3 is 16 residues. The V end lost 5 bases, the J end lost 8 bases, and 19 bases lay between the germline ends. The germline V gene has CDR1 SGHAT and CDR2 FQNNGV. The CDR3 nucleotides read TGTGCCAGCAGCCCGGGTCGGGGGTCGGGGGATTCACCCCTCCACTTT. Encoded protein: CASSPGRGSGDSPLHF.

The chain uses TRBV21-1 and TRBJ1-1; the D call in the table, TRBD1, was not verified against the DNA. TRBV21-1 is a known pseudogene. The CDR3 runs to 14 residues. The CDR3 DNA is TGTGCCAGCAGCAAAGATGGACAGAACACTGAAGCTTTCTTT. Residues: CASSKDGQNTEAFF.

This clone appeared a single time. The chain is built from TRBV7-8 and TRBJ1-1; 8 nucleotides agree with TRBD1. The germline V gene has CDR1 SGHVS and CDR2 FQNEAQ. This CDR3 is built from 15 residues. With V trimmed by 1 base and J by 1 base, 2 bases remained unmatched. In DNA, the CDR3 is TGTGCCAGCAGCTTAGAGGACAGGGAGAACACTGAAGCTTTCTTT. Amino acid sequence: CASSLEDRENTEAFF.